The rows below give T cell receptor beta chains drawn from one sample of a study of CD8 T cells in ankylosing spondylitis. One entry per CDR3 protein results from TCRdb running MiXCR on the 5' RACE reads. This sample carries some 46,000 distinct CDR3 sequences, approximately 9.9% of them seen once, and the ten largest clones take 1.4%. The specimen sequenced was blood, either unsorted or a sorted T cell fraction (not recorded which). Receptor source: a male donor with ankylosing spondylitis or in good health (not recorded which). Both conserved end residues are part of each CDR3. Fields, in order: CDR3 protein, V gene, CDR3 length, J gene.

CDR3 protein: CASSRGGGGEDYGYTF; V gene: TRBV6-1; CDR3 length: 16; J gene: TRBJ1-2
CDR3 protein: CASSLTGPTYEQYF; V gene: TRBV12-3/TRBV12-4; CDR3 length: 14; J gene: TRBJ2-7
CDR3 protein: CASSTPGLAGRETQYF; V gene: TRBV27; CDR3 length: 16; J gene: TRBJ2-5
CDR3 protein: CASSRAQTQETQYF; V gene: TRBV2; CDR3 length: 14; J gene: TRBJ2-5
CDR3 protein: CASSQDRTGANGYTF; V gene: TRBV4-2; CDR3 length: 15; J gene: TRBJ1-2
CDR3 protein: CASTGQDRETQYF; V gene: TRBV19; CDR3 length: 13; J gene: TRBJ2-5
CDR3 protein: CAWGTGELFF; V gene: TRBV7-2; CDR3 length: 10; J gene: TRBJ2-2
CDR3 protein: CASRQESSGNTIYF; V gene: TRBV12-3/TRBV12-4; CDR3 length: 14; J gene: TRBJ1-3
CDR3 protein: CASSLRRGSEQFF; V gene: TRBV6-6; CDR3 length: 13; J gene: TRBJ2-1
CDR3 protein: CAWSVEQGHSPLHF; V gene: TRBV30; CDR3 length: 14; J gene: TRBJ1-6
CDR3 protein: CASSIIRTSTDTQYF; V gene: TRBV11-2; CDR3 length: 15; J gene: TRBJ2-3
CDR3 protein: CASSHMMHTQYF; V gene: TRBV12-3/TRBV12-4; CDR3 length: 12; J gene: TRBJ2-3
CDR3 protein: CASSQFHRVRFEQYF; V gene: TRBV23-1; CDR3 length: 15; J gene: TRBJ2-7
CDR3 protein: CASSSVGDQETQYF; V gene: TRBV5-1; CDR3 length: 14; J gene: TRBJ2-5
CDR3 protein: CASSDNKARVGEQYF; V gene: TRBV6-1; CDR3 length: 15; J gene: TRBJ2-7
CDR3 protein: CASSRQGQNEKLFF; V gene: TRBV5-1; CDR3 length: 14; J gene: TRBJ1-4
CDR3 protein: CASSLDGDYSTDTQYF; V gene: TRBV5-1; CDR3 length: 16; J gene: TRBJ2-3
CDR3 protein: CASSGSGGAEQYF; V gene: TRBV2; CDR3 length: 13; J gene: TRBJ2-7
CDR3 protein: CASSQGGAGHEQFF; V gene: TRBV7-8; CDR3 length: 14; J gene: TRBJ2-1
CDR3 protein: CASSLVEGHEQYF; V gene: TRBV5-1; CDR3 length: 13; J gene: TRBJ2-7
CDR3 protein: CASSLDPNTGELFF; V gene: TRBV5-6; CDR3 length: 14; J gene: TRBJ2-2
CDR3 protein: CSVERVAAGELFF; V gene: TRBV29-1; CDR3 length: 13; J gene: TRBJ2-2
CDR3 protein: CASSLAGGTDTQYF; V gene: TRBV5-1; CDR3 length: 14; J gene: TRBJ2-3
CDR3 protein: CASSFWLDGGDTQYF; V gene: TRBV5-1; CDR3 length: 15; J gene: TRBJ2-3
CDR3 protein: CASMRSGKGTEAFF; V gene: TRBV2; CDR3 length: 14; J gene: TRBJ1-1
CDR3 protein: CASSRAGTGSYNSPLHF; V gene: TRBV18; CDR3 length: 17; J gene: TRBJ1-6
CDR3 protein: CSARPFRGLSYEQYF; V gene: TRBV20-1; CDR3 length: 15; J gene: TRBJ2-7
CDR3 protein: CAISESGGADQPQHF; V gene: TRBV10-3; CDR3 length: 15; J gene: TRBJ1-5
CDR3 protein: CAWSFTGELFF; V gene: TRBV30; CDR3 length: 11; J gene: TRBJ2-2
CDR3 protein: CATALAGGFTDTQYF; V gene: TRBV5-1; CDR3 length: 15; J gene: TRBJ2-3
CDR3 protein: CASSFGTGDNYGYTF; V gene: TRBV27; CDR3 length: 15; J gene: TRBJ1-2
CDR3 protein: CASSLAPTVSTDTQYF; V gene: TRBV5-1; CDR3 length: 16; J gene: TRBJ2-3
CDR3 protein: CAISESGQGTAEAFF; V gene: TRBV10-3; CDR3 length: 15; J gene: TRBJ1-1
CDR3 protein: CASSAIPGGIGSGANVLTF; V gene: TRBV12-3/TRBV12-4; CDR3 length: 19; J gene: TRBJ2-6
CDR3 protein: CASSLRFQETQYF; V gene: TRBV5-1; CDR3 length: 13; J gene: TRBJ2-5
CDR3 protein: CASRSVYQETQYF; V gene: TRBV7-9; CDR3 length: 13; J gene: TRBJ2-5
CDR3 protein: CALGGGSEGFLYGYTF; V gene: TRBV10-3; CDR3 length: 16; J gene: TRBJ1-2
CDR3 protein: CAWSEYSNQPQHF; V gene: TRBV30; CDR3 length: 13; J gene: TRBJ1-5
CDR3 protein: CASSSLGSDTEAFF; V gene: TRBV5-1; CDR3 length: 14; J gene: TRBJ1-1
CDR3 protein: CASSHGTVTGELFF; V gene: TRBV5-5; CDR3 length: 14; J gene: TRBJ2-2
CDR3 protein: CASSTGRDALRNGYTF; V gene: TRBV5-1; CDR3 length: 16; J gene: TRBJ1-2
CDR3 protein: CSVEDRGRGRTEAFF; V gene: TRBV29-1; CDR3 length: 15; J gene: TRBJ1-1
CDR3 protein: CSVHRDREPDTQYF; V gene: TRBV29-1; CDR3 length: 14; J gene: TRBJ2-3
CDR3 protein: CASTPGQGTYNEQFF; V gene: TRBV12-3/TRBV12-4; CDR3 length: 15; J gene: TRBJ2-1
CDR3 protein: CATSRGGSDRGYTF; V gene: TRBV15; CDR3 length: 14; J gene: TRBJ1-2
CDR3 protein: CASSEGSSYSYNEQFF; V gene: TRBV5-1; CDR3 length: 16; J gene: TRBJ2-1
CDR3 protein: CASSLDPGSTNTIYF; V gene: TRBV5-1; CDR3 length: 15; J gene: TRBJ1-3
CDR3 protein: CTSSILTSGGRWGNIQYF; V gene: TRBV2; CDR3 length: 18; J gene: TRBJ2-4
CDR3 protein: CAWSAPGYRGKQGYTF; V gene: TRBV30; CDR3 length: 16; J gene: TRBJ1-2
CDR3 protein: CASNLHRSYEQYF; V gene: TRBV21-1; CDR3 length: 13; J gene: TRBJ2-7
CDR3 protein: CASSFNNYGYTF; V gene: TRBV12-3/TRBV12-4; CDR3 length: 12; J gene: TRBJ1-2